This T cell receptor (beta chain) was recorded in a study of T cell responses to AZD1222 COVID-19 vaccine. Across the study: Both about-4-week and about-12-week second-dose recipients were combined. Overall study results and limits: Among spike-specific TCRs, nearly half reportedly target unmutated variant regions. After the peak T cell response, and only then, were repertoires sampled. Clonal diversity was possibly underestimated, and the donors were mostly white British, with more females.

Sequencing used immunoSEQ multiplex PCR; TCRdb keeps in-frame clones, though not all of them. Here the sample spans fewer than 150,000 clones, around 87% being singletons. The count of this clone is one. What it binds is unknown. Trimming left V 3 bases short and J 0 bases short, with 8 bases between. CDR3 length equals 15 residues. The germline CDR1 and CDR2 sequences are ENHRY and SYGVKD. This chain joins TRBV10-3 and TRBJ2-2; no reliable D call. The sequence came from an adult in good health. The material sequenced was peripheral blood, taken on day 0 of AZD1222 vaccination. CDR3 DNA sequence: TGTGCCATCAGTGAACGTGAAGCGAACACCGGGGAGCTGTTTTTT. This gives the protein CAISEREANTGELFF.